This TCR beta chain appears in the sequencing data of a study of early T cells in non-severe SARS-CoV-2 infection. Across the whole study: From unsorted whole blood, bulk RNA was sequenced, and the chains remained unpaired.

TCRdb re-derived calls from the 5' RACE reads in MiXCR, one entry per CDR3 protein. The sample holds some 55,000 distinct CDR3 sequences; 12% are singletons and the top ten take about 2.4%. Germline CDR1 DFQATT, CDR2 SNEGSKA (reference sequence). CDR3 length: 15 amino acids. V gave up 6 bases and J gave up 0 bases; unmatched junction bases: 4. Source: whole blood, taken at baseline. The origin of this receptor is an adult who was a healthcare worker with PCR-confirmed SARS-CoV-2 infection or an uninfected control (not recorded which). This chain connects TRBV20-1 to TRBJ2-2, with 10 bases matching TRBD2. CDR3 in DNA: TGCAGTGCGATTACTAGCGGGACGAACACCGGGGAGCTGTTTTTT. Protein sequence: CSAITSGTNTGELFF.